This TCR beta chain was sequenced for a study of tumor-infiltrating lymphocytes in localized non-small cell lung cancer. Findings of the study overall: Tumors had more T cell infiltration than uninvolved lung, per TCRbeta sequencing and CD3 counts.

TCRdb's table, derived via immunoSEQ multiplex PCR, lists solely in-frame clones and lacks some. The repertoire holds roughly 15,000 clones, about 64% seen once, with roughly a tenth in the top ten. A word on this clone: Its target is not known.

Deletions cut 2 bases from V and 7 bases from J, with 16 bases between. The CDR3 covers 15 residues. Germline V lookup: CDR1 SGHNT, CDR2 YYREEE (reference sequence). This receptor was taken from a human donor with non-small cell lung cancer. The rearrangement links TRBV5-4 to TRBJ2-4, with a tentative D call TRBD1 (6 bases). Specimen: uninvolved lung tissue not adjacent to the tumor. Here the CDR3 reads CASSFGSQGENIQYF. The CDR3 region has the DNA TGTGCCAGCAGCTTCGGCTCACAGGGTGAGAACATTCAGTACTTC.